Sequencing of this T cell receptor beta chain was carried out in a study of shared clonotypes between healthy human individuals. In the study overall: The cohort comprised a couple of women and a few men. Their ages spanned 18 to 49 years. For every donor, three CD4 naive, three CD4 memory, two CD8 naive and one CD8 memory plates were used. Study-wide points: Larger estimated richness was generally seen in naive subsets than in memory subsets.

This was a deep-level run. Clones were read by immunoSEQ multiplex PCR, and TCRdb kept only the in-frame ones, dropping some. The table records 950,000 to 1,100,000 clones, around 78% of them present only once. As regards this clone: No antigen is known for it.

After removal of 2 bases from V and 1 base from J, the junction contained 16 bases not matched to a gene. Germline V gene data show CDR1 as GTSNPN and CDR2 as SVGIG (reference sequence). The CDR3 runs 20 residues. The rearrangement joins TRBV30 to TRBJ2-1; 11 positions agree with TRBD2. The sequence came from a man aged 18 to 30 in good health. Some clones in this sample may be carry-over from other donors' samples. Specimen: memory CD4+ T cells from PBMCs. Subset described: CD45RA-negative fraction. CDR3 coding DNA: TGTGCCTGGAGTAGGGGGACCAGGGTCACTAGCGGGAGATCCTACAATGAGCAGTTCTTC. This codes for CAWSRGTRVTSGRSYNEQFF.